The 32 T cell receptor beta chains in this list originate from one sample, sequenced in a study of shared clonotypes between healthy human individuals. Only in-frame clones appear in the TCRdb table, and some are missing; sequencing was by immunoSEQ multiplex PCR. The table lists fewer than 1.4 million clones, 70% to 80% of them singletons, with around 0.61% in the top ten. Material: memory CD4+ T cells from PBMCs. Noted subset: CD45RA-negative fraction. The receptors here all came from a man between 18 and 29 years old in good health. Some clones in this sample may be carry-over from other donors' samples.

The CDR3 nucleotides read TGTGCCAGCAGCGGTGCGGCGCCAGGACAGGGTTTTACCGGGGAGCTGTTTTTT. Translation gives CASSGAAPGQGFTGELFF. V and J are TRBV7-3 and TRBJ2-2, with TRBD1 identical over 8 bases. V was clipped by 5 bases and J by 5 bases; unmatched bases: 16. Germline-derived CDR1 and CDR2 are SGHTA and FQGTGA. The CDR3 length is 18 residues.

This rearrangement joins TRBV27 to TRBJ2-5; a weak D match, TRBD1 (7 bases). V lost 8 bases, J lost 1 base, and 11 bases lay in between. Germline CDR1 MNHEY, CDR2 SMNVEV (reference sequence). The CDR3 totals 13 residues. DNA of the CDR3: TGTGCCAGCGGAGGGACAGCCCAAGAGACCCAGTACTTC. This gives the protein CASGGTAQETQYF.

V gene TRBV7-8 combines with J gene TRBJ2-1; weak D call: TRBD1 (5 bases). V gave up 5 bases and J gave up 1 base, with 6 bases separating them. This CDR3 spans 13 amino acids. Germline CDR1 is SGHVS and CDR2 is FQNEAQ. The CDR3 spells CASSPGSYNEQFF. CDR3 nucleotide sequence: TGTGCCAGCAGCCCAGGGTCCTACAATGAGCAGTTCTTC.

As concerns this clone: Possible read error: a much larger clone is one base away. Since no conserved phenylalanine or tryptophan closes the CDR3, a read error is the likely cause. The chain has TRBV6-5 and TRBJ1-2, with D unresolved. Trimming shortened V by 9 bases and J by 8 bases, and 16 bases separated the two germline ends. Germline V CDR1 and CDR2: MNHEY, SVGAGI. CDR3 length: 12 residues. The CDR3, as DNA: TGTGCCAGTGCTACGGGCGGTTGGGGCTACACCCTC. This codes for CASATGGWGYTL.

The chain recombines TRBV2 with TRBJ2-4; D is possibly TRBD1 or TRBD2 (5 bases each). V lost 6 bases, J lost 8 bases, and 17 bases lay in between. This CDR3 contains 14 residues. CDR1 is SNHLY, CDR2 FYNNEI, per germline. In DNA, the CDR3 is TGTGCCAGCAGACCGGACAACGTGAGGGACATTCAGTACTTC. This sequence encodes CASRPDNVRDIQYF.

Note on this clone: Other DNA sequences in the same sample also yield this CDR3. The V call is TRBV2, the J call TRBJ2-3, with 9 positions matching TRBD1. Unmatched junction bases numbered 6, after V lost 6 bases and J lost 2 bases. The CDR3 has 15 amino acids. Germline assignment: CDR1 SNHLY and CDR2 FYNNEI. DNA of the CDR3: TGTGCCAGCAGACGACAGGGGGTATCCACAGATACGCAGTATTTT. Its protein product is CASRRQGVSTDTQYF.

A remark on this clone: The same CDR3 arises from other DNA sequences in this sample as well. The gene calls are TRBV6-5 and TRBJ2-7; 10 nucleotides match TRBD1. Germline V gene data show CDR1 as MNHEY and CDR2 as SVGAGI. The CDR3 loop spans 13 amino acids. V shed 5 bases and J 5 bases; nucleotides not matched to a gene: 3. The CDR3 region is CASSTGQGNEQYF. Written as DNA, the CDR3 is TGTGCCAGCAGTACGGGACAGGGGAACGAGCAGTACTTC.

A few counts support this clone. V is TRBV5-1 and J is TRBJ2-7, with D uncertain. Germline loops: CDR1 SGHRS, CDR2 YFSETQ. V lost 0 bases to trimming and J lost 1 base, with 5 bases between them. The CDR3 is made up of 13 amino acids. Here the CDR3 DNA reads TGCGCCAGCAGCTTGGTGAGTTCCTACGAGCAGTACTTC. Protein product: CASSLVSSYEQYF.

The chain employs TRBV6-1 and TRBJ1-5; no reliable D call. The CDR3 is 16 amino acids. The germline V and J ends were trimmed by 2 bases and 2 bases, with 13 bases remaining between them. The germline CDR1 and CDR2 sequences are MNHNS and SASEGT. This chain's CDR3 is CASSEQAWVGNQPQHF. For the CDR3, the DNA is TGTGCCAGCAGTGAACAGGCTTGGGTGGGCAATCAGCCCCAGCATTTT.

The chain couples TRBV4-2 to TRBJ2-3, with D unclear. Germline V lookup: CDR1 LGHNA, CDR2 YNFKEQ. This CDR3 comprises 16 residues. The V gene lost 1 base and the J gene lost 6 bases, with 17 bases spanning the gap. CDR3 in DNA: TGTGCCAGCAGCCAAGTCCTTGGCCGCCGATGGGATACGCAGTATTTT. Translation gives CASSQVLGRRWDTQYF.

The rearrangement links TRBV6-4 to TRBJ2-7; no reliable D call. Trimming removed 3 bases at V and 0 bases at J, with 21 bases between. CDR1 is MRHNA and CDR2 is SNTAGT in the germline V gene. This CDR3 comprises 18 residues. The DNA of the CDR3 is TGTGCCAGCAGTGATCCCTTAACGTGCACCCCGAGCTCCTACGAGCAGTACTTC. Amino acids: CASSDPLTCTPSSYEQYF.

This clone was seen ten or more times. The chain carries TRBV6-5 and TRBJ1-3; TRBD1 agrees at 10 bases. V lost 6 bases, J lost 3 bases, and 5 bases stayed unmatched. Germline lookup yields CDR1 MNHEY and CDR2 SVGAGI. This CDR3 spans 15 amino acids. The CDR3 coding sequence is TGTGCCAGCAGGCTCGACAGGGGGCTTGGAAACACCATATATTTT. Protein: CASRLDRGLGNTIYF.

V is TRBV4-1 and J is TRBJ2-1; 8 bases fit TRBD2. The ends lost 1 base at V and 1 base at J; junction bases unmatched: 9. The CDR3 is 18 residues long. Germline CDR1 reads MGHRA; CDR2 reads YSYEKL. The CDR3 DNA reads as TGCGCCAGCAGCCAAGTGTATACTAGCGGAGCTTCCTACAATGAGCAGTTCTTC. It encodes CASSQVYTSGASYNEQFF.

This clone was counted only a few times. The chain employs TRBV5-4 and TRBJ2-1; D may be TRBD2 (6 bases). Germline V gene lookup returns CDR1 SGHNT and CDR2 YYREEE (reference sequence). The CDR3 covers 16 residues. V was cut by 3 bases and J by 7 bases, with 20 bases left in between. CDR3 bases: TGTGCCAGCAGCTCTAGTCCACCCGGGACTCTTAATGAGCAGTTCTTC. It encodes CASSSSPPGTLNEQFF.

In nucleotides, the CDR3 is TGTGCCAGCAGCCCGTCCAGGAGTAATGAAAAACTGTTTTTT. This codes for CASSPSRSNEKLFF. J is TRBJ1-4 and V is TRBV7-2; D gene uncertain. This CDR3 comprises 14 residues. V dropped 5 bases and J dropped 4 bases, with 11 bases sitting between them. Germline CDR1 and CDR2: SGHTA and FQGNSA. The full variable domain, in which reference TRBV7-2 and TRBJ1-4 provide the parts outside the CDR3, is GAGVSQSPSNKVTEKGKDVELRCDPISGHTALYWYRQSLGQGLEFLIYFQGNSAPDKSGLPSDRFSAERTGGSVSTLTIQRTQQEDSAVYLCASSPSRSNEKLFFGSGTQLSVL.

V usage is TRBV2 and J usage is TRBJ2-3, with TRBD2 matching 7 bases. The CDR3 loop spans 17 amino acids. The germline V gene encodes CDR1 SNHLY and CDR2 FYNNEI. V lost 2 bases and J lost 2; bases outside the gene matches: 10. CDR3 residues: CASSERAGLADTDTQYF. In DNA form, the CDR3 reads TGTGCCAGCAGTGAAAGGGCGGGTCTAGCGGACACAGATACGCAGTATTTT.

The CDR3 sequence: CASRLTADSGNTIYF. CDR3 in DNA: TGTGCCAGCAGGCTTACAGCGGACTCTGGAAACACCATATATTTT. The chain combines TRBV6-1 with TRBJ1-3; D ambiguous. This CDR3 region has 15 residues. CDR1 MNHNS and CDR2 SASEGT come from the germline V gene. The V end lost 6 bases, the J end lost 0 bases, and 12 bases lay between the germline ends.

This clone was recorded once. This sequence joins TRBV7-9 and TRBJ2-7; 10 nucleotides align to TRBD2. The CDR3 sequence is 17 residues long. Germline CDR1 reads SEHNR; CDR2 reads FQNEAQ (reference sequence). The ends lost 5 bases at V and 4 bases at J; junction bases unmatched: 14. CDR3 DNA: TGTGCCAGCAGCCTCCCTCGACAGCGGGAGGGCCGGTACGAGCAGTACTTC. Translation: CASSLPRQREGRYEQYF.

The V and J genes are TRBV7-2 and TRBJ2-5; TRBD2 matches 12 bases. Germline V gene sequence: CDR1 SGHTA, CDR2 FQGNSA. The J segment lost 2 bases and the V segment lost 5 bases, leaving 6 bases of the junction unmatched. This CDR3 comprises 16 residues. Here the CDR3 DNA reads TGTGCCAGCAGCCGTTCTAGCGGGAGGGGTCAAGAGACCCAGTACTTC. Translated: CASSRSSGRGQETQYF.

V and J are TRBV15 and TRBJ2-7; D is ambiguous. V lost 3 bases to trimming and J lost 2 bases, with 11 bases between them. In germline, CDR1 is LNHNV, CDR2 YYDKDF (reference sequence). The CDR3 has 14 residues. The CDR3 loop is CATSRDGSAYEQYF. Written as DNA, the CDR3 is TGTGCCACCAGCAGGGACGGGTCCGCCTACGAGCAGTACTTC. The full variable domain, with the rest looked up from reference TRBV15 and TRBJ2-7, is DAMVIQNPRYQVTQFGKPVTLSCSQTLNHNVMYWYQQKSSQAPKLLFHYYDKDFNNEADTPDNFQSRRPNTSFCFLDIRSPGLGDTAMYLCATSRDGSAYEQYFGPGTRLTVT.

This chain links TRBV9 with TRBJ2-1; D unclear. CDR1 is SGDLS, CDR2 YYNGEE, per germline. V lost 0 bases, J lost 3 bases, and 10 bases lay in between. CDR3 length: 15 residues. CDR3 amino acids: CASSVGPEIYNEQFF. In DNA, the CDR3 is TGTGCCAGCAGCGTAGGCCCTGAGATCTACAATGAGCAGTTCTTC.

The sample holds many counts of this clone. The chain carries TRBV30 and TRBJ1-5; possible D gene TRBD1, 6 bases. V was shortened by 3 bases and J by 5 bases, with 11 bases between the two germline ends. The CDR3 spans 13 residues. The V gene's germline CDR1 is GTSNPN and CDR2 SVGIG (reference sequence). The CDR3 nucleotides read TGTGCCTGGAGCCGAGGGGGAGATCAGCCCCAGCATTTT. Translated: CAWSRGGDQPQHF.

The CDR3 sequence: CAWETSGRTDTQYF. The CDR3 nucleotides are TGTGCCTGGGAAACTAGCGGGAGGACAGATACGCAGTATTTT. This chain links TRBV30 with TRBJ2-3; 12 nucleotides match TRBD2. CDR1 and CDR2 from the germline V gene are GTSNPN and SVGIG (reference sequence). J lost 3 bases, V lost 5 bases, and 3 bases had no gene match. This CDR3 region has 14 residues.

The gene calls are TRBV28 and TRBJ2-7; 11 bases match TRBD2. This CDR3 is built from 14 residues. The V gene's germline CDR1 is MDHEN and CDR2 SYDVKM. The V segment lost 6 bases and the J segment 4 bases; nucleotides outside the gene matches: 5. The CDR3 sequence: CASRPSGRWYEQYF. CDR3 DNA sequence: TGTGCCAGCAGGCCTAGCGGGAGGTGGTACGAGCAGTACTTC.

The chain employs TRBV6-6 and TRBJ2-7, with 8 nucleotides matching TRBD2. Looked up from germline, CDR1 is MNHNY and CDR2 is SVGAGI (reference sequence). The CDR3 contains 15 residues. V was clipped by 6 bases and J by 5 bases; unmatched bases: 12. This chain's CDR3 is CASSLRGGRIDEQYF. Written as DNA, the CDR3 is TGTGCCAGCAGCCTCCGGGGCGGGAGGATCGACGAGCAGTACTTC.

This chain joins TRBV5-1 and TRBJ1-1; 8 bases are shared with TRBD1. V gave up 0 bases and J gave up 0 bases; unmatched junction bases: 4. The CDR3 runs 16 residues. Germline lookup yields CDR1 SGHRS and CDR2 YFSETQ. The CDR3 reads CASSLAGGLMNTEAFF. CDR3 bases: TGCGCCAGCAGCTTGGCAGGGGGCTTGATGAACACTGAAGCTTTCTTT.

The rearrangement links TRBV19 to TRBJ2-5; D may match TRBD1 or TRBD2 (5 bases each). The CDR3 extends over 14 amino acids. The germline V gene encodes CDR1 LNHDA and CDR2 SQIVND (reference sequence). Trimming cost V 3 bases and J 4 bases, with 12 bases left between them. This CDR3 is CASSIGGPIETQYF. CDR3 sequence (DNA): TGTGCCAGTAGTATTGGGGGTCCGATAGAGACCCAGTACTTC.

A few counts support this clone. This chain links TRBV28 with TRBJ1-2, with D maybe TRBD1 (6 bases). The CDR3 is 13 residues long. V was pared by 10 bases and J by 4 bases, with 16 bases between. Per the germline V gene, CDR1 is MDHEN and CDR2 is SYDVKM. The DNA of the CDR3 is TGTGCCACCTCCAAGGGGGGGGGCTATGGCTACACCTTC. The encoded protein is CATSKGGGYGYTF.

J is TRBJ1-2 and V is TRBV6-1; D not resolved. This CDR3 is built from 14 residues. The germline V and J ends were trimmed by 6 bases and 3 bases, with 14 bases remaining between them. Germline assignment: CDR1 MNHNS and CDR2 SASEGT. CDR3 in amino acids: CASRNPYRYYGYTF. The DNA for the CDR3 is TGTGCCAGCAGGAACCCATATCGATACTATGGCTACACCTTC.

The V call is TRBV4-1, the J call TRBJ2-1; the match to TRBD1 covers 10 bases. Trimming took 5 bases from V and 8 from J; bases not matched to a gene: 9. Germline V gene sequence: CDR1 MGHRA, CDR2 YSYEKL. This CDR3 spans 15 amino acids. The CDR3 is CASSAGDRGGDEQFF. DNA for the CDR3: TGCGCCAGCAGCGCCGGGGACAGGGGCGGCGATGAGCAGTTCTTC.

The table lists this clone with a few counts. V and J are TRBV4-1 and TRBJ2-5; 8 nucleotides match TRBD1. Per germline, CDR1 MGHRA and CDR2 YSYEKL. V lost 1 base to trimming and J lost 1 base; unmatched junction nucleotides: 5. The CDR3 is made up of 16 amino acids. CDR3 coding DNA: TGCGCCAGCAGCCAAGCGGTGACAGGGGTCCAAGAGACCCAGTACTTC. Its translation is CASSQAVTGVQETQYF.

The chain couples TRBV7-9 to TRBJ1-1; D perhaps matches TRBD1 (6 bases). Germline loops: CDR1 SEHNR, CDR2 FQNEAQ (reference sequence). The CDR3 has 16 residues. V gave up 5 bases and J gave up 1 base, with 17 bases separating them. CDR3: CASSPSRGRPNTEAFF. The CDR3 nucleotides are TGTGCCAGCAGCCCCTCCCGGGGGCGCCCGAACACTGAAGCTTTCTTT.